These T cell receptor beta chains were read from a single sample in a study of blood T cell repertoires in COVID-19. The method was immunoSEQ multiplex PCR; TCRdb's version includes in-frame clones alone and lacks a portion of them. The table includes more than 200,000 clones, around 84% detected once. The specimen sequenced was PBMCs or T cells enriched from blood (not recorded which). The receptor source for this set is a middle-aged man who had recovered from COVID-19. Each CDR3 is given with its conserved first and last residue. Each record gives: V gene, D gene, CDR3 protein. D genes are given only for firm matches.

>TRBV6-2/TRBV6-3|TRBD2
CASSNTDYSSGGPTDTQYF
>TRBV6-5|TRBD1
CASSLQGTNSPLHF
>TRBV19|TRBD2
CASSIGLAYEQFF
>TRBV7-2|.
CASSSWTASHSTDTQYF
>TRBV5-4|.
CASKRTDTQYF
>TRBV12-5|TRBD1
CASGLPTDRAAGELFF
>TRBV6-2/TRBV6-3|.
CASSPGGADYEQYF
>TRBV30|.
CAYAPDSTNEKLFF
>TRBV11-3|TRBD2
CASSSGLAGGPDTQYF
>TRBV15|.
CATSREFTGANVLTF
>TRBV29-1|.
CSVAADSYEQYF
>TRBV4-3|.
CASSQRDLNSPLHF
>TRBV28|TRBD1
CASLLTGGQGTDYGYTF
>TRBV4-2|.
CASSQNLGAHADEQFF
>TRBV30|.
CAWSPYRSSYEQYF
>TRBV7-9|TRBD1
CASSDRRTGARNEQFF
>TRBV4-3|.
CASSQASTGPGELFF
>TRBV29-1|.
CSVEVEQGLNYGYTF
>TRBV4-1|TRBD1
CASSQGQGVPYEQYF
>TRBV30|TRBD1
CAWRPGTGPNTEAFF
>TRBV29-1|.
CSVEVRRIYNEQFF
>TRBV6-5|.
CASALAAPNYGYTF
>TRBV12-3/TRBV12-4|.
CASRNRVNSPLHF
>TRBV7-9|.
CASSLRQTVTEAFF
>TRBV19|TRBD1
CASSIGDRAYGYTF
>TRBV5-1|.
CASSFFRAETSKKRETQYF
>TRBV5-1|.
CASGSGEANEKLFF
>TRBV28|.
CATRGSNQPQHF
>TRBV28|.
CASSLEVGPSYEQYF
>TRBV7-2|TRBD2
CASSSPQAGGARNTQYF
>TRBV12-3/TRBV12-4|.
CASSLTGDEKLFF
>TRBV5-5|.
CASSLVTMNTEAFF
>TRBV7-2|TRBD2
CASMRLAENEQFF
>TRBV27|TRBD1
CASSLSSGTGVAFF
>TRBV16|TRBD1
CASSPGQGLDTQYF
>TRBV3-1/TRBV3-2|TRBD1
CASSQGVTGGWDEQFF
>TRBV5-8|TRBD1
CASSLAWTGDGQPQHF
>TRBV2|.
CASRSGANEKLFF
>TRBV19|TRBD2
CASSMTGGPGYNEQFF
>TRBV6-4|TRBD2
CASSDLSSGDNEQFF
>TRBV28|.
CASSPFPGSRTYEQYF
>TRBV19|.
CASSGWRQSIDGYTF
>TRBV28|.
CASSYQGTETQYF
>TRBV27|.
CASSLSGQNSQYF
>TRBV5-1|.
CASSPFTSLGGEKLFF
>TRBV19|.
CASSKWDWRGETQYF
>TRBV19|.
CASSPGLLAQPQHF
>TRBV7-2|.
CASSPNGFQAGETQYF
>TRBV30|.
CAWSAGEGAYEQYF
>TRBV3-1/TRBV3-2|.
CASSPSMIQGRQDF